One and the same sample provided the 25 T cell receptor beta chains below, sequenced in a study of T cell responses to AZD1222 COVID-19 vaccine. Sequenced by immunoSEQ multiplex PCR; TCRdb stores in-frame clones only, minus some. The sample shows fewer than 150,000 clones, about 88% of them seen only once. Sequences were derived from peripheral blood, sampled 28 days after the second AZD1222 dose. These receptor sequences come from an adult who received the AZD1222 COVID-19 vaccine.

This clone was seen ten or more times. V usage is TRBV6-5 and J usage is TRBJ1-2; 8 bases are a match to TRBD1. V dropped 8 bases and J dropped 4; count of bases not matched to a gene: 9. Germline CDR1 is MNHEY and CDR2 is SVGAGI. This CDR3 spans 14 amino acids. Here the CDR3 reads CASVAGQGGYGYTF. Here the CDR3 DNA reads TGTGCCAGCGTTGCCGGACAGGGTGGCTATGGCTACACCTTC.

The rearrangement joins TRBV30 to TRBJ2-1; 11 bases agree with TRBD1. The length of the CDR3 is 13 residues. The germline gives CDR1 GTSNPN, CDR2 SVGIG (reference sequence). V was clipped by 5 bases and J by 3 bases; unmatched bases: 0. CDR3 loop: CAWGTGGYNEQFF. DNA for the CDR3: TGTGCCTGGGGGACAGGGGGCTACAATGAGCAGTTCTTC.

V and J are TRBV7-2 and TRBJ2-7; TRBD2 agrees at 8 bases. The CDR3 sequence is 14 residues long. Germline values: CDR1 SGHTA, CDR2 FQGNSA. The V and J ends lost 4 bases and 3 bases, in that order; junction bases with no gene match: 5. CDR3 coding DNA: TGTGCCAGCAGCTCAAGCGGGAGTAGCTACGAGCAGTACTTC. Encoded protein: CASSSSGSSYEQYF.

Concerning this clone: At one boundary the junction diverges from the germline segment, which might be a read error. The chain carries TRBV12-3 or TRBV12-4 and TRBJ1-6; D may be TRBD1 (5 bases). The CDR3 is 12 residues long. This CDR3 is CASSLGFTGLKF. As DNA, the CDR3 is TGTGCCAGCAGTTTGGGGTTTACAGGCCTGAAGTTT.

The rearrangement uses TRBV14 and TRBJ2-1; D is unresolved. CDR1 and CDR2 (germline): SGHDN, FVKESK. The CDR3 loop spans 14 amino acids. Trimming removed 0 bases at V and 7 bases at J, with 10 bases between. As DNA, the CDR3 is TGTGCCAGCAGCCAAGATATCTGGGCTAATGAGCAGTTCTTC. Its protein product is CASSQDIWANEQFF.

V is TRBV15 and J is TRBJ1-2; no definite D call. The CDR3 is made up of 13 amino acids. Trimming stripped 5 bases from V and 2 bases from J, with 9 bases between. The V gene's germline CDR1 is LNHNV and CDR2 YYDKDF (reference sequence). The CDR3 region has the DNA TGTGCCACCAGCCCAGGCCTGAACTATGGCTACACCTTC. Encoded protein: CATSPGLNYGYTF.

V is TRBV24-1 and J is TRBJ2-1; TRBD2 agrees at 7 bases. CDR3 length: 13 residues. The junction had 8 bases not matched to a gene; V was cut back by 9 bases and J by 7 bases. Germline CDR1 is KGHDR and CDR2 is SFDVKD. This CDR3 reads CATGGGERNEQFF. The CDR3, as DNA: TGTGCCACCGGTGGGGGGGAAAGGAATGAGCAGTTCTTC.

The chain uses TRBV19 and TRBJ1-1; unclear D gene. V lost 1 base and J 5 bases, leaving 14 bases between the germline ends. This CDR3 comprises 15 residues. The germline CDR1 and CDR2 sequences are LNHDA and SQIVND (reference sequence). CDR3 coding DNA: TGTGCCAGTAGTATAGGTGGCAGCAGCTATACTGAAGCTTTCTTT. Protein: CASSIGGSSYTEAFF.

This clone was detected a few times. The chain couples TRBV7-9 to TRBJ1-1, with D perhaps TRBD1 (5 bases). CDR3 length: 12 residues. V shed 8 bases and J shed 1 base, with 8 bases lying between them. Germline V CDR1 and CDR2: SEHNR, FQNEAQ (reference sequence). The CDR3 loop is CASPGANTEAFF. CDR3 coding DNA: TGTGCCAGCCCTGGGGCGAACACTGAAGCTTTCTTT.

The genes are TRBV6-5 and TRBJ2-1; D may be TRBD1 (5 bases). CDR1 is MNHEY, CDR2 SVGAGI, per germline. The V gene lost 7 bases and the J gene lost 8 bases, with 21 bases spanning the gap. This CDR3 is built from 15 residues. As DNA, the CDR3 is TGTGCCAGCACCCCCCGAGCCCCAGGGTCCCATGAGCAGTTCTTC. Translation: CASTPRAPGSHEQFF.

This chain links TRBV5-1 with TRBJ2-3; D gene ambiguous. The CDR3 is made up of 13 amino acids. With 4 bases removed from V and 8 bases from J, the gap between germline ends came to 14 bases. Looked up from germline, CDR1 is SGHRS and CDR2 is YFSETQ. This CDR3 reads CASSPGSKGTQYF. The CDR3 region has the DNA TGCGCCAGCAGCCCAGGATCTAAGGGTACGCAGTATTTT.

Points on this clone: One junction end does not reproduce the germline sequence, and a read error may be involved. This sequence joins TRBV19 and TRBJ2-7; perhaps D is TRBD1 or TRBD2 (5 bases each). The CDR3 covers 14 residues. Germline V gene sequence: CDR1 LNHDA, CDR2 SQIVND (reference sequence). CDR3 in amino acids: CASRIAGSSYEQYF. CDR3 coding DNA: TGTGCCAGTAGGATAGCAGGGAGCTCCTACGAGCAGTACTTC. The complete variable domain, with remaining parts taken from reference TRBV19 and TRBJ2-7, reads DGGITQSPKYLFRKEGQNVTLSCEQNLNHDAMYWYRQDPGQGLRLIYYSQIVNDFQKGDIAEGYSVSREKKESFPLTVTSAQKNPTAFYLCASRIAGSSYEQYFGPGTRLTVT.

The CDR3: CASSRLAGGPVSTGELFF. DNA for the CDR3: TGTGCCAGCAGCCGACTAGCGGGGGGGCCGGTTAGCACCGGGGAGCTGTTTTTT. This chain joins TRBV5-4 and TRBJ2-2; the match to TRBD2 covers 14 bases. The CDR3 spans 18 residues. Looked up from germline, CDR1 is SGHNT and CDR2 is YYREEE (reference sequence). V lost 4 bases to trimming and J lost 4 bases; unmatched junction nucleotides: 9.

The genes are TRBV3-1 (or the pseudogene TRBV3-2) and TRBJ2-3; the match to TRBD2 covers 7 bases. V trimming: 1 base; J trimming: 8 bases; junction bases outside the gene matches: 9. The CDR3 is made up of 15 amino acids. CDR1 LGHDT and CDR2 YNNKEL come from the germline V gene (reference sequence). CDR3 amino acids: CASSQGASGGGTQYF. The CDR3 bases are TGTGCCAGCAGCCAAGGAGCGAGTGGGGGGGGTACGCAGTATTTT.

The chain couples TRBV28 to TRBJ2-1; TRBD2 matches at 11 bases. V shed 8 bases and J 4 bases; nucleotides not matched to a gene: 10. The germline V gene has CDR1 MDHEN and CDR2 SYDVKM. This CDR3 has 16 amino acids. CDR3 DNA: TGTGCCAGCGTCATATCCGGGACTAGCGGATACAATGAGCAGTTCTTC. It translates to CASVISGTSGYNEQFF.

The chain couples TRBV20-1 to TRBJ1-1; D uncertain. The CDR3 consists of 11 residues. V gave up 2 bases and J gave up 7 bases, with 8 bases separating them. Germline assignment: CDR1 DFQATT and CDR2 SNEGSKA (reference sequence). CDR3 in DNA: TGCAGTGCTAGACCGCTAAATGAAGCTTTCTTT. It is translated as CSARPLNEAFF.

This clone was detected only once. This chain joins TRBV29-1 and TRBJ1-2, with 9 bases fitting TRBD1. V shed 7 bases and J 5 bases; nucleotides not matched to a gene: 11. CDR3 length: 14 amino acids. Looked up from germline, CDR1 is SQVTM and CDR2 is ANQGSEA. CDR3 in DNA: TGCAGCGCCGCCCAGGGAGGACAGGGGTATGGCTACACCTTC. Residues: CSAAQGGQGYGYTF.

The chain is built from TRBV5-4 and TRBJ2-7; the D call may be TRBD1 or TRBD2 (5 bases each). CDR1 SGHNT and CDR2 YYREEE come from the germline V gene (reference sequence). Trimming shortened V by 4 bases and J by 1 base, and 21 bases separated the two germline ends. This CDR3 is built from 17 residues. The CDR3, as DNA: TGTGCCAGCAGCCGCCGAGGGGCAGGGCGGAGTTCCTACGAGCAGTACTTC. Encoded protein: CASSRRGAGRSSYEQYF.

The CDR3 bases are TGTGCCAGCTCACCGTCCGCAGGGCACGCATACGAGCAGTACTTC. Amino acid sequence: CASSPSAGHAYEQYF. The chain links TRBV18 to TRBJ2-7, with D possibly TRBD1 on 5 matching bases. There are 15 residues in the CDR3. CDR1 and CDR2 from the germline V gene are KGHSH and LQKENI. V lost 3 bases and J lost 4, with 16 bases in between.

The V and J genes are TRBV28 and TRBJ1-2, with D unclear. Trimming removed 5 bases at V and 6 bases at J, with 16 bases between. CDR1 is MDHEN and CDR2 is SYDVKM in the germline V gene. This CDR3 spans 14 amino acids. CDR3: CASSQDLRRDGYTF. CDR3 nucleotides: TGTGCCAGCAGTCAGGACCTCCGTAGGGATGGCTACACCTTC.

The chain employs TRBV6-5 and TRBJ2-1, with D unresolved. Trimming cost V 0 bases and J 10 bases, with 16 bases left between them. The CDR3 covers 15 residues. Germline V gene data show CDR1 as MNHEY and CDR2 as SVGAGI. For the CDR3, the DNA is TGTGCCAGCAGTTACTCGAAAAGTGTAGGGCTAGAGCAGTTCTTC. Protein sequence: CASSYSKSVGLEQFF.

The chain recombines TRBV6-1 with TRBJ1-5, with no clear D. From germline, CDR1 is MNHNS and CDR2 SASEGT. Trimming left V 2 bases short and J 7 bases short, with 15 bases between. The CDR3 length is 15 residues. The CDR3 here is CASSEQDRSAQPQHF. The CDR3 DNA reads TGTGCCAGCAGTGAACAGGACCGGTCGGCGCAGCCCCAGCATTTT.

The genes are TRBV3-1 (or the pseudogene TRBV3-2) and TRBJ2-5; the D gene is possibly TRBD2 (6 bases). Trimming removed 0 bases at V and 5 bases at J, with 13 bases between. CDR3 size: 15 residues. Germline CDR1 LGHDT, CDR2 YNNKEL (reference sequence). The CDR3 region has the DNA TGTGCCAGCAGCCAAGATCCTGGGACTGTGGAGACCCAGTACTTC. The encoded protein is CASSQDPGTVETQYF.

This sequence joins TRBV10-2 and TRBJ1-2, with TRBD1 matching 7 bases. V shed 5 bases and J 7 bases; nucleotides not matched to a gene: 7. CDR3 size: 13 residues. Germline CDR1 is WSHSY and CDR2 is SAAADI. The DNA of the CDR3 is TGCGCCAGCAGTTCGGGACAGCTTCTTGGCTACACCTTC. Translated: CASSSGQLLGYTF.

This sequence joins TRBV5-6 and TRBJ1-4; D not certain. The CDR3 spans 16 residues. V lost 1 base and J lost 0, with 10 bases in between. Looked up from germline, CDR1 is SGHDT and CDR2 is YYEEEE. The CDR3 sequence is CASSLRGPSTNEKLFF. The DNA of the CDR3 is TGTGCCAGCAGCTTGCGCGGACCTTCAACTAATGAAAAACTGTTTTTT.